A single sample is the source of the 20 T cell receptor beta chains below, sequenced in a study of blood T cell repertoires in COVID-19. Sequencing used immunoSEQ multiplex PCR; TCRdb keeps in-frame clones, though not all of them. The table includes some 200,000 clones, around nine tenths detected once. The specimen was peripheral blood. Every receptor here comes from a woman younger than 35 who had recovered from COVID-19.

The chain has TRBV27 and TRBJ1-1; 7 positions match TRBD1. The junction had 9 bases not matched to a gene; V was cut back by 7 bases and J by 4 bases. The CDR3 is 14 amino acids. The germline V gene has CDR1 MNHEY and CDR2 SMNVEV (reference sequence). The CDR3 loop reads CASTETGLSTEAFF. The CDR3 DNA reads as TGTGCCAGCACAGAGACAGGGTTGAGCACTGAAGCTTTCTTT.

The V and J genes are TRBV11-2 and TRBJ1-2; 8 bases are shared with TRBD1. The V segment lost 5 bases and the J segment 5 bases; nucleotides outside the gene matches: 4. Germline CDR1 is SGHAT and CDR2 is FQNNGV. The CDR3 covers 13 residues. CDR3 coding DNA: TGTGCCAGCAGCCAGGGGGCAGGTTATGGCTACACCTTC. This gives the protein CASSQGAGYGYTF.

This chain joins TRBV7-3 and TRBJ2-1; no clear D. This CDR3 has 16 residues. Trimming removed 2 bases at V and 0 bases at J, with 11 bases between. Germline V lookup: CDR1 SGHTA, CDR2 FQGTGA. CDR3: CASSLYLSSSYNEQFF. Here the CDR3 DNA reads TGTGCCAGCAGCTTATATCTGAGTAGCTCCTACAATGAGCAGTTCTTC. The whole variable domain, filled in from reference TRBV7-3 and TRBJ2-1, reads GAGVSQTPSNKVTEKGKYVELRCDPISGHTALYWYRQSLGQGPEFLIYFQGTGAADDSGLPNDRFFAVRPEGSVSTLKIQRTERGDSAVYLCASSLYLSSSYNEQFFGPGTRLTVL.

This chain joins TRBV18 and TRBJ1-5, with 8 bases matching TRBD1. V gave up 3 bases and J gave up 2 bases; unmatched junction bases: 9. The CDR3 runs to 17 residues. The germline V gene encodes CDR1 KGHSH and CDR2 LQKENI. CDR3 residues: CASSPSSTGGGNQPQHF. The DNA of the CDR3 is TGTGCCAGCTCACCCTCCTCAACAGGGGGTGGCAATCAGCCCCAGCATTTT.

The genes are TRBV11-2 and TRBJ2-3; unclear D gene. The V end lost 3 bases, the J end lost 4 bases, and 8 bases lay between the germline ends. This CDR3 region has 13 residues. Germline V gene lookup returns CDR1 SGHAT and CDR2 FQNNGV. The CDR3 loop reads CASSFLSSDTQYF. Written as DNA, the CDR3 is TGTGCCAGCAGCTTTCTTAGTTCAGATACGCAGTATTTT.

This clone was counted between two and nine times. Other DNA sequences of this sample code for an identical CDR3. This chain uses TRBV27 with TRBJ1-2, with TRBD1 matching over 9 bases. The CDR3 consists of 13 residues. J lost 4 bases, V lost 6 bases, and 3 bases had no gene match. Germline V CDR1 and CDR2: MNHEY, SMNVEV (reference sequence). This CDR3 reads CASSPGQGYGYTF. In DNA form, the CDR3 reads TGTGCCAGCAGCCCGGGACAGGGCTATGGCTACACCTTC.

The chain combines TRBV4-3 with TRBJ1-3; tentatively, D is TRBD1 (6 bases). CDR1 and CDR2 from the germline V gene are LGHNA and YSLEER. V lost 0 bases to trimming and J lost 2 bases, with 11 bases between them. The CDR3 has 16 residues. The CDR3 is CASSQDRGGTGNTIYF. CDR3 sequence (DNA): TGCGCCAGCAGCCAAGATCGGGGGGGCACTGGAAACACCATATATTTT.

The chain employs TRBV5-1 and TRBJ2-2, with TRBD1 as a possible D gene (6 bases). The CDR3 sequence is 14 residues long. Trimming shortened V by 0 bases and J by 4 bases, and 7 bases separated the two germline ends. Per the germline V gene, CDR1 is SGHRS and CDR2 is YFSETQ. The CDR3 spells CASSLVGGTGELFF. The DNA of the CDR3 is TGCGCCAGCAGCTTGGTAGGGGGCACCGGGGAGCTGTTTTTT.

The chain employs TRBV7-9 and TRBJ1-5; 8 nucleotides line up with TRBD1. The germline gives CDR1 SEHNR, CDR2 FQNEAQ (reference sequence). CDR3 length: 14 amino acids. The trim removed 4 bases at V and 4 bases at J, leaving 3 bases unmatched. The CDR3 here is CASSSRDRNQPQHF. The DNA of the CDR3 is TGTGCCAGCAGCTCCCGGGACAGGAATCAGCCCCAGCATTTT.

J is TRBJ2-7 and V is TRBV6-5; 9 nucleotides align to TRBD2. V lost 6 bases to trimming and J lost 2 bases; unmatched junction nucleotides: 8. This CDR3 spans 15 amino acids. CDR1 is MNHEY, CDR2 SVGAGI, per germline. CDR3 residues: CASRTTSGFPYEQYF. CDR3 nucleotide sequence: TGTGCCAGCAGAACTACTAGCGGGTTCCCCTACGAGCAGTACTTC.

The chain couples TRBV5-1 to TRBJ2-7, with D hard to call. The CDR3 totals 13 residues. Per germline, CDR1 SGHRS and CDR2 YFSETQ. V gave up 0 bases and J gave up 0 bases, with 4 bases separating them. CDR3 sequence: CASSLDNSYEQYF. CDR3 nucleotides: TGCGCCAGCAGCTTGGACAACTCCTACGAGCAGTACTTC.

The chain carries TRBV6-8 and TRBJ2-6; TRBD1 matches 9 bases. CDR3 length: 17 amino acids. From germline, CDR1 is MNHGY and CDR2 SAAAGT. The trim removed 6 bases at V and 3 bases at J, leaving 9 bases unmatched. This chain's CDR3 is CASSSGQGSSGANVLTF. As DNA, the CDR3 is TGTGCCAGCAGCTCGGGACAGGGATCTAGTGGGGCCAACGTCCTGACTTTC.

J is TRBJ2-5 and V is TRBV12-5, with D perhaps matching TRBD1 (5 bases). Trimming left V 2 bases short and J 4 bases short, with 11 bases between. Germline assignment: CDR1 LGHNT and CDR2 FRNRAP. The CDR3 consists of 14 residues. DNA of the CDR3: TGTGCTAGTGGTTTGATGGCAGGGTTAGAGACCCAGTACTTC. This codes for CASGLMAGLETQYF.

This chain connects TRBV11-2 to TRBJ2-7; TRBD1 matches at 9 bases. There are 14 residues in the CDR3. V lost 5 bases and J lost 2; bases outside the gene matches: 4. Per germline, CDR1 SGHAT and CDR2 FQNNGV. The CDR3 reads CASSIGQGTYEQYF. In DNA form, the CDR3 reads TGTGCCAGCAGCATAGGACAGGGGACCTACGAGCAGTACTTC.

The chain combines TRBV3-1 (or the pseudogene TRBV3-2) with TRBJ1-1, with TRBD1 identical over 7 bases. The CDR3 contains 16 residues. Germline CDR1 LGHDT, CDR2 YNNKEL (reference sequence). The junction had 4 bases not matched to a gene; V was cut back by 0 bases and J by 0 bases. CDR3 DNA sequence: TGTGCCAGCAGCCAAGATCTTCAGGGGGTGAACACTGAAGCTTTCTTT. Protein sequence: CASSQDLQGVNTEAFF.

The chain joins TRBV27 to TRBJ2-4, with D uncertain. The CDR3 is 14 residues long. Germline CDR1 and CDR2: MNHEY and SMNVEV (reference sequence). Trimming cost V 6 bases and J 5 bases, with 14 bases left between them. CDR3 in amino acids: CASRALKRQNIQYF. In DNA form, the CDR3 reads TGTGCCAGCAGGGCCCTTAAGAGGCAAAACATTCAGTACTTC.

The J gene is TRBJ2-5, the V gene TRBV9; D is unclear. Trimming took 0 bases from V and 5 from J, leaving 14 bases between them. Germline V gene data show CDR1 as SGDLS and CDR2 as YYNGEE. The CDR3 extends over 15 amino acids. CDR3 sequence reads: CASSVGLGAGETQYF. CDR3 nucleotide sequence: TGTGCCAGCAGCGTAGGGCTAGGCGCCGGGGAGACCCAGTACTTC.

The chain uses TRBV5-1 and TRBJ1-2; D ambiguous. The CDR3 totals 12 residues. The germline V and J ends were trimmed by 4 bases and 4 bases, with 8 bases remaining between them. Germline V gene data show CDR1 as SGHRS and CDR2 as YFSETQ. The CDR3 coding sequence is TGCGCCAGCAGCCCAGACACCTATGGCTACACCTTC. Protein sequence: CASSPDTYGYTF. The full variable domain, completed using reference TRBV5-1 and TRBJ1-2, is KAGVTQTPRYLIKTRGQQVTLSCSPISGHRSVSWYQQTPGQGLQFLFEYFSETQRNKGNFPGRFSGRQFSNSRSEMNVSTLELGDSALYLCASSPDTYGYTFGSGTRLTVV.

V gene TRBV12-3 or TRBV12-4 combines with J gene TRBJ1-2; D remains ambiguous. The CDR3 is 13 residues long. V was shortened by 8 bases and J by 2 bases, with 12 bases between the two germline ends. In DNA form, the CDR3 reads TGTGCCAGCTTAGGAGGTCCGAACTATGGCTACACCTTC. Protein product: CASLGGPNYGYTF.

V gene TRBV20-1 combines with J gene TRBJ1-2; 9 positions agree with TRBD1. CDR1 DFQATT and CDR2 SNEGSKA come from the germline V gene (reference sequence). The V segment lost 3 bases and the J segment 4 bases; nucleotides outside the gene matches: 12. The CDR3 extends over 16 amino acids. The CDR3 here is CSASKQGAQRGYGYTF. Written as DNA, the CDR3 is TGCAGTGCTAGTAAACAGGGGGCGCAGAGAGGCTATGGCTACACCTTC.